Listed below are T cell receptor beta chains from one sample, sequenced in a study of blood T cell repertoires in COVID-19. Sequencing used immunoSEQ multiplex PCR; TCRdb keeps in-frame clones, though not all of them. The table shows 30,000 to 45,000 clones, with approximately 86% occurring only once. The sample comprised peripheral blood. The receptor set was obtained from a human donor in a cohort sampled during active COVID-19. Both conserved end residues are part of each CDR3. D genes are given only for firm matches. Some rows mark clone size as missing; the rest say once, few, many or name a class of expanded clone.

CDR3nt,CDR3aa,abundance,j_gene,d_gene,v_gene
TGTGCCAGCAGCTTGTCAGGGGTTTATGGCTACACCTTC,CASSLSGVYGYTF,NA,TRBJ1-2,NA,TRBV5-8
TGTGCCAGCAGCCAAGATACTACGAGACAGGGTGACGAGCAGTACTTC,CASSQDTTRQGDEQYF,NA,TRBJ2-7,TRBD1,TRBV3-1/TRBV3-2
TGTGCCAGTAGCTTACAGGGGGAAAGCAATCAGCCCCAGCATTTT,CASSLQGESNQPQHF,NA,TRBJ1-5,TRBD1,TRBV19
TGTGCCAGCAGCCGGACTAACGAGCGCTTCAATGAGCAGTTCTTC,CASSRTNERFNEQFF,once,TRBJ2-1,NA,TRBV7-8
TGTGCCAGCAGTTACCCCAGGGGGAGGAAAGGAAGCGCTGGGGCCAACGTCCTGACTTTC,CASSYPRGRKGSAGANVLTF,NA,TRBJ2-6,NA,TRBV6-2/TRBV6-3
TGTGCCAGCACCCCGACTTACCGGCAGCCATACGAGCAGTACTTC,CASTPTYRQPYEQYF,NA,TRBJ2-7,NA,TRBV6-5
TGTGCCAGCAGCTCCCACAGGGGGATTTCGAACACTGAAGCTTTCTTT,CASSSHRGISNTEAFF,NA,TRBJ1-1,TRBD1,TRBV5-4
TGTGCCACCCTGGATGTGGCAGGGTCCTACGAGCAGTACTTC,CATLDVAGSYEQYF,NA,TRBJ2-7,NA,TRBV6-5
TGTGCCAGCAGTTTAGTTGGGAGCTCCTACGAGCAGTACTTC,CASSLVGSSYEQYF,NA,TRBJ2-7,NA,TRBV7-6
TGTGCCAGCAGCTTGGACAGGTTGCCCGGGGAGCTGTTTTTT,CASSLDRLPGELFF,NA,TRBJ2-2,TRBD1,TRBV7-3
TGTGCCAGCAGCTCTAGCGGGGGGGCCGCCGAGCAGTACTTC,CASSSSGGAAEQYF,NA,TRBJ2-7,TRBD2,TRBV5-4
TGTGCCAGCAGCTTAGTGTCAGGCGGGGGGCGAGAGACCCAGTACTTC,CASSLVSGGGRETQYF,NA,TRBJ2-5,TRBD2,TRBV11-2
TGTGCCAGCATGCGGGGCGGGGCGGCTGATACGCAGTATTTT,CASMRGGAADTQYF,NA,TRBJ2-3,NA,TRBV9
TGTGCCAGCAGCTTTCGGCTAGACAATCAGCCCCAGCATTTT,CASSFRLDNQPQHF,few,TRBJ1-5,NA,TRBV5-6
TGCGCCAGCAGCCAAGGTGGGAGGGGCCGGGGGGAGACCCAGTACTTC,CASSQGGRGRGETQYF,once,TRBJ2-5,TRBD2,TRBV4-3
TGTGCCAGCAGCCGCCCGACAGGGGGCGGCTATGGCTACACCTTC,CASSRPTGGGYGYTF,NA,TRBJ1-2,TRBD1,TRBV4-2
TGTGCCAGCAGCTCACAATCGGGATCCGAGCAGTACTTC,CASSSQSGSEQYF,NA,TRBJ2-7,NA,TRBV7-3
TGTGCCAGCAGTGAAGCGCATAATAACAGGCCCTACTATGGCTACACCTTC,CASSEAHNNRPYYGYTF,NA,TRBJ1-2,NA,TRBV6-1
TGCGCCAGCAGCCCAGGGGTTGGGGCAGGGAGCACAGATACGCAGTATTTT,CASSPGVGAGSTDTQYF,NA,TRBJ2-3,NA,TRBV5-1
TGTGCCAGCAGCCAAGTAGCGGGAGGGCCGGTTGAGCAGTTCTTC,CASSQVAGGPVEQFF,NA,TRBJ2-1,TRBD2,TRBV14
TGCGCCAGCAGCCAGACAGGCCCGACCCTGTACACTGAAGCTTTCTTT,CASSQTGPTLYTEAFF,NA,TRBJ1-1,NA,TRBV4-1
TGTGCCAGCAGCTTGCCAGGGTATGAAAAACTGTTTTTT,CASSLPGYEKLFF,NA,TRBJ1-4,NA,TRBV5-5
TGTGCCAGCAGCTCTGGACTAGCGGGAGGTTCGGAGCAGTTCTTC,CASSSGLAGGSEQFF,few,TRBJ2-1,TRBD2,TRBV5-4
TGTGCCAGCAGTTTAGGGAGGGGGGAACAAGAGACCCAGTACTTC,CASSLGRGEQETQYF,NA,TRBJ2-5,NA,TRBV28
TGTGCCAGCAGCGCCTGGGGACAGGGGATAGGGGTGGATCAGCCCCAGCATTTT,CASSAWGQGIGVDQPQHF,NA,TRBJ1-5,TRBD1,TRBV7-3
TGTGCCAGCAGTACAGGGGCCTTCGGGATGAACACTGAAGCTTTCTTT,CASSTGAFGMNTEAFF,few,TRBJ1-1,TRBD1,TRBV2
TGTGCCAGCAGTGAAGGAGCCTACGAGCAGTACTTC,CASSEGAYEQYF,NA,TRBJ2-7,NA,TRBV2
TGTGCCACCAGTGAAGCGGGGGCCTCTACACGCAATGAGCAGTTCTTC,CATSEAGASTRNEQFF,NA,TRBJ2-1,TRBD2,TRBV24-1
TGCGCCAGCAGCTTCGAGGGAGGGACGACAGATACGCAGTATTTT,CASSFEGGTTDTQYF,NA,TRBJ2-3,TRBD2,TRBV5-1
TGTGCCAGCAGCTTATCTGGCGGGAGAAGTTTCTTC,CASSLSGGRSFF,NA,TRBJ2-1,TRBD2,TRBV7-9
TGTGCCAGCAGCACAGGGGGCCAGGATGAGCAGTTCTTC,CASSTGGQDEQFF,once,TRBJ2-1,TRBD1,TRBV7-3
TGTGCCAGCTCACCAGGGATCAGCGGAATATACAATGAGCAGTTCTTC,CASSPGISGIYNEQFF,NA,TRBJ2-1,NA,TRBV18
TGTGCCAGCTCACCGGACAGGGCCCAGAACACTGAAGCTTTCTTT,CASSPDRAQNTEAFF,NA,TRBJ1-1,TRBD1,TRBV18
TGTGCCTGGAGTGTATCGGGGGTAGTCTACAATGAGCAGTTCTTC,CAWSVSGVVYNEQFF,NA,TRBJ2-1,NA,TRBV30
TGTGCCAGCAGCTTAACATATCTAGCGGGAGGCAATGAGCAGTTCTTC,CASSLTYLAGGNEQFF,NA,TRBJ2-1,TRBD2,TRBV7-2
TGTGCCAGCTCACCATCGGGGGATACGCAGTATTTT,CASSPSGDTQYF,NA,TRBJ2-3,NA,TRBV18
TGCGCCAGCAGCCCCAGCGGGGGGAGCCCAGATACGCAGTATTTT,CASSPSGGSPDTQYF,NA,TRBJ2-3,TRBD2,TRBV5-1
TGTGCCAGCAGCGCGGGACAGGTACAGGGCGAGCAGTACTTC,CASSAGQVQGEQYF,NA,TRBJ2-7,TRBD1,TRBV9
TGTGCCAGCAGCTTAGAAGTGTGGAGCGGGGGGGCCACCGGGGAGCTGTTTTTT,CASSLEVWSGGATGELFF,NA,TRBJ2-2,TRBD2,TRBV7-6
TGTGCCAGCAGTAGACAGGGGAATGAAAAACTGTTTTTT,CASSRQGNEKLFF,NA,TRBJ1-4,TRBD1,TRBV6-5
TGTGCCAGCACCGTCGTTCCTGGAAACACCATATATTTT,CASTVVPGNTIYF,NA,TRBJ1-3,NA,TRBV2
TGTGCCAGTAGTTCCACAGGGCCCACCGGGGAGCTGTTTTTT,CASSSTGPTGELFF,NA,TRBJ2-2,NA,TRBV19